The 29 T cell receptor beta chains below all came from one sample that was sequenced in a study of blood T cell repertoires in COVID-19. Produced via immunoSEQ multiplex PCR; TCRdb's table is partial and in-frame only. The sample includes some 140,000 clones, almost 80% of them seen just once. Sequenced: peripheral blood. These receptors originate from a man aged 55 to 70 who had recovered from COVID-19.

CDR3 amino acids: CASSLVGEAEAFF. The CDR3 nucleotides are TGTGCCAGCAGCTTGGTCGGGGAGGCTGAAGCTTTCTTT. The chain carries TRBV5-4 and TRBJ1-1, with D hard to call. This CDR3 comprises 13 residues. The V gene's germline CDR1 is SGHNT and CDR2 YYREEE (reference sequence). V dropped 0 bases and J dropped 6 bases, with 9 bases sitting between them.

CDR3 sequence reads: CASRPAGGTEAFF. The DNA of the CDR3 is TGTGCCAGCAGACCAGCAGGGGGCACTGAAGCTTTCTTT. The chain recombines TRBV6-5 with TRBJ1-1; TRBD1 matches at 7 bases. J lost 4 bases, V lost 6 bases, and 5 bases had no gene match. CDR1 is MNHEY and CDR2 is SVGAGI in the germline V gene. The CDR3 totals 13 residues.

CDR3 loop: CASSLGTGVGSPLHF. In DNA, the CDR3 is TGTGCCAGCTCACTAGGGACTGGGGTAGGATCACCCCTCCACTTT. The chain has TRBV18 and TRBJ1-6; D is perhaps TRBD1 (5 bases). Germline CDR1 is KGHSH and CDR2 is LQKENI. CDR3 length equals 15 residues. V dropped 4 bases and J dropped 10 bases, with 17 bases sitting between them.

This chain links TRBV3-1 (or the pseudogene TRBV3-2) with TRBJ1-2; D remains unclear. The germline V gene encodes CDR1 LGHDT and CDR2 YNNKEL (reference sequence). There are 15 residues in the CDR3. V lost 0 bases and J lost 3, with 11 bases in between. The CDR3, as DNA: TGTGCCAGCAGCCAAGAGGGAGGGAACGACTATGGCTACACCTTC. The encoded protein is CASSQEGGNDYGYTF.

J is TRBJ1-1 and V is TRBV15; tentatively, D is TRBD1 (5 bases). Germline assignment: CDR1 LNHNV and CDR2 YYDKDF (reference sequence). The V end was cut by 0 bases, the J end by 1 base, with 9 bases between. This CDR3 spans 15 amino acids. CDR3 sequence (DNA): TGTGCCACCAGCAGAGAAGGGGAGGGGAACACTGAAGCTTTCTTT. Translating it yields CATSREGEGNTEAFF.

V is TRBV6-5 and J is TRBJ1-1; no clear D. The CDR3 is made up of 12 amino acids. Germline CDR1 MNHEY, CDR2 SVGAGI. Between the trimmed V and J ends, which lost 4 bases and 0 bases, there was a span of 3 bases. CDR3 DNA sequence: TGTGCCAGCAGTTCCATGAACACTGAAGCTTTCTTT. Amino acid sequence: CASSSMNTEAFF.

Here the CDR3 reads CASSLVGGPYNEQFF. DNA for the CDR3: TGTGCCAGCAGCTTAGTAGGAGGGCCTTACAATGAGCAGTTCTTC. The chain is built from TRBV7-2 and TRBJ2-1; D possibly corresponds to TRBD2 (6 bases). The CDR3 has 15 amino acids. The germline V gene has CDR1 SGHTA and CDR2 FQGNSA. V shed 1 base and J shed 4 bases, with 11 bases lying between them.

V and J are TRBV7-9 and TRBJ1-2; weak D call: TRBD1 (5 bases). This CDR3 has 15 amino acids. In germline, CDR1 is SEHNR, CDR2 FQNEAQ (reference sequence). Trimming removed 3 bases at V and 3 bases at J, with 14 bases between. The CDR3 loop is CASSFSHGQDYGYTF. The DNA of the CDR3 is TGTGCCAGCAGCTTCTCACATGGACAAGACTATGGCTACACCTTC.

The chain is built from TRBV7-9 and TRBJ2-1, with D uncertain. Germline V lookup: CDR1 SEHNR, CDR2 FQNEAQ (reference sequence). Trimming stripped 0 bases from V and 9 bases from J, with 15 bases between. The CDR3 length is 15 residues. CDR3 sequence: CASSLATRPPLEQFF. In DNA, the CDR3 is TGTGCCAGCAGCTTAGCGACAAGGCCCCCTCTTGAGCAGTTCTTC.

The chain is built from TRBV6-4 and TRBJ2-7, with 7 bases that match TRBD2. V lost 6 bases, J lost 4 bases, and 9 bases stayed unmatched. This CDR3 is 14 amino acids long. Germline V gene data show CDR1 as MRHNA and CDR2 as SNTAGT. The CDR3 reads CASSALREKYEQYF. CDR3 bases: TGTGCCAGCAGCGCCTTGCGGGAGAAGTACGAGCAGTACTTC.

This chain joins TRBV4-3 and TRBJ2-5, with D perhaps TRBD2 (6 bases). CDR1 LGHNA and CDR2 YSLEER come from the germline V gene. V lost 4 bases, J lost 5 bases, and 17 bases lay in between. The CDR3 consists of 15 residues. CDR3 bases: TGCGCCAGCAGCCGGGGGACCCTCAGCGGGGAGACCCAGTACTTC. As protein: CASSRGTLSGETQYF.

This chain links TRBV6-2 or TRBV6-3 with TRBJ2-5; 13 bases align to TRBD2. Germline loops: CDR1 MNHEY, CDR2 SVGEGT. This CDR3 comprises 16 residues. With V trimmed by 5 bases and J by 3 bases, 6 bases remained unmatched. CDR3 DNA: TGTGCCAGCAGTGGACTAGCGGGGGCCGCGGAAGAGACCCAGTACTTC. Its protein is CASSGLAGAAEETQYF.

This clone was found once. The genes are TRBV29-1 and TRBJ1-1; a possible D gene is TRBD1 (6 bases). V lost 5 bases, J lost 3 bases, and 13 bases lay in between. CDR1 is SQVTM, CDR2 ANQGSEA, per germline. CDR3 length: 13 amino acids. The CDR3 coding sequence is TGCAGCGTTTCGTTGGGGGCCCACACTGAAGCTTTCTTT. Its protein is CSVSLGAHTEAFF. The whole variable domain, filled in from reference TRBV29-1 and TRBJ1-1, reads SAVISQKPSRDICQRGTSLTIQCQVDSQVTMMFWYRQQPGQSLTLIATANQGSEATYESGFVIDKFPISRPNLTFSTLTVSNMSPEDSSIYLCSVSLGAHTEAFFGQGTRLTVV.

V is TRBV28 and J is TRBJ1-5, with D perhaps TRBD1 (5 bases). CDR1 MDHEN and CDR2 SYDVKM come from the germline V gene. With 2 bases removed from V and 6 bases from J, the gap between germline ends came to 11 bases. CDR3 length: 14 residues. In nucleotides, the CDR3 is TGTGCCAGCAGTTTAGATCCGGGGGTTCAGCCCCAGCATTTT. It encodes CASSLDPGVQPQHF.

V gene TRBV27 combines with J gene TRBJ1-2; a possible D gene is TRBD1 (6 bases). The CDR3 runs to 13 residues. V lost 0 bases to trimming and J lost 8 bases, with 10 bases between them. CDR1 is MNHEY, CDR2 SMNVEV, per germline (reference sequence). The CDR3 nucleotides read TGTGCCAGCAGTTTATCCGGACAGCGAGGCTACACCTTC. It yields the protein CASSLSGQRGYTF.

V is TRBV27 and J is TRBJ2-3, with a weak D call TRBD1 (5 bases). Trimming took off 3 bases at V and 2 bases at J, with 12 bases between the two ends. Germline V gene sequence: CDR1 MNHEY, CDR2 SMNVEV (reference sequence). This CDR3 is 15 amino acids long. The CDR3 region is CASSFRDRDTDTQYF. CDR3 DNA sequence: TGTGCCAGCAGTTTCCGAGACAGAGACACAGATACGCAGTATTTT.

The chain combines TRBV18 with TRBJ2-3; the D gene is possibly TRBD2 (6 bases). V was cut by 1 base and J by 1 base, with 12 bases left in between. Per the germline V gene, CDR1 is KGHSH and CDR2 is LQKENI. The CDR3 has 16 amino acids. CDR3 sequence reads: CASSPQGGGGTDTQYF. The CDR3 DNA reads TGTGCCAGCTCACCACAGGGTGGAGGGGGCACAGATACGCAGTATTTT.

The chain combines TRBV3-1 (or the pseudogene TRBV3-2) with TRBJ1-1, with D unresolved. The CDR3 is made up of 12 amino acids. Trimming cost V 1 base and J 10 bases, with 10 bases left between them. CDR1 is LGHDT, CDR2 YNNKEL, per germline (reference sequence). In DNA form, the CDR3 reads TGTGCCAGCAGCCAAGCGGGTCGTGGAGCTTTCTTT. Translation gives CASSQAGRGAFF.

V is TRBV20-1 and J is TRBJ2-7; perhaps TRBD2 as D (5 bases). The CDR3 spans 14 residues. V lost 3 bases and J lost 0, with 12 bases in between. Germline V CDR1 and CDR2: DFQATT, SNEGSKA (reference sequence). The CDR3 DNA follows: TGCAGTGCTAGTTCTTGGCTAGCCTCCTACGAGCAGTACTTC. Residues: CSASSWLASYEQYF.

The chain is built from TRBV28 and TRBJ1-2, with 8 bases aligning to TRBD1. Germline assignment: CDR1 MDHEN and CDR2 SYDVKM. V shed 3 bases and J 4 bases; nucleotides not matched to a gene: 10. The CDR3 is 16 amino acids. The CDR3 nucleotides are TGTGCCAGCAGTTTCGACGGCAGGGGGCCCTCCTATGGCTACACCTTC. Translation: CASSFDGRGPSYGYTF.

The chain carries TRBV24-1 and TRBJ2-3; no definite D call. Germline CDR1 is KGHDR and CDR2 is SFDVKD. The CDR3 totals 14 residues. The ends were cut back, 2 bases at V and 1 base at J, with 6 bases in the middle. CDR3 amino acids: CATSDSTGTDTQYF. The CDR3, as DNA: TGTGCCACCAGTGATTCAACGGGCACAGATACGCAGTATTTT.

This clone was observed a single time. J is TRBJ2-3 and V is TRBV5-6, with 9 nucleotides matching TRBD1. The germline CDR1 and CDR2 sequences are SGHDT and YYEEEE. The CDR3 is 17 residues long. Trimming took 0 bases from V and 3 from J; bases not matched to a gene: 8. This CDR3 is CASSLAATGGLTDTQYF. The DNA for the CDR3 is TGTGCCAGCAGCTTGGCCGCAACAGGGGGCCTGACAGATACGCAGTATTTT.

The rearrangement uses TRBV7-9 and TRBJ1-1; D remains unclear. Trimming took 3 bases from V and 4 from J, leaving 9 bases between them. Germline V gives CDR1 SEHNR, CDR2 FQNEAQ (reference sequence). CDR3 length equals 13 residues. CDR3 sequence reads: CASSFPGGTEAFF. CDR3 bases: TGTGCCAGCAGCTTTCCGGGAGGCACTGAAGCTTTCTTT.

This rearrangement joins TRBV28 to TRBJ2-1; the D gene is possibly TRBD2 (7 bases). Trimming shortened V by 5 bases and J by 7 bases, and 18 bases separated the two germline ends. The germline gives CDR1 MDHEN, CDR2 SYDVKM. The CDR3 length is 15 residues. As DNA, the CDR3 is TGTGCCAGCAGTCCCCTGGGGGGGGCGGGTAATGAGCAGTTCTTC. Encoded protein: CASSPLGGAGNEQFF.

This clone came up once. The J gene is TRBJ2-3, the V gene TRBV10-3; D is perhaps TRBD2 (5 bases). V was shortened by 3 bases and J by 0 bases, with 13 bases between the two germline ends. Germline assignment: CDR1 ENHRY and CDR2 SYGVKD. This CDR3 is 16 amino acids long. The DNA of the CDR3 is TGTGCCATCAGTGAAGCGGAGATAGCCAGCACAGATACGCAGTATTTT. Its protein is CAISEAEIASTDTQYF.

This clone was seen only once. Sequence at one end of the junction differs from germline and may be a read error. For the CDR3, the DNA is TGTGCTAGCAGCCCCGGGACAGGGAACACCGGGGAGCTGTTTTTT. Protein: CASSPGTGNTGELFF. The rearrangement links TRBV7-7 to TRBJ2-2, with 8 bases that match TRBD1. This CDR3 contains 15 residues. The germline V gene has CDR1 SSHAT and CDR2 FNYEAQ (reference sequence).

This clone has only one observation. This sequence joins TRBV6-2 or TRBV6-3 and TRBJ1-5; 7 nucleotides agree with TRBD1. J was trimmed by 7 bases and V by 6 bases; bases with no gene match: 9. Germline V lookup: CDR1 MNHEY, CDR2 SVGEGT. CDR3 size: 14 residues. CDR3: CASSWTGDPQPQHF. The DNA for the CDR3 is TGTGCCAGCAGCTGGACAGGAGACCCCCAGCCCCAGCATTTT.

The chain is built from TRBV5-4 and TRBJ1-1; tentatively, D is TRBD1 (5 bases). Germline V lookup: CDR1 SGHNT, CDR2 YYREEE (reference sequence). The CDR3 has 15 amino acids. Deletions cut 4 bases from V and 4 bases from J, with 17 bases between. For the CDR3, the DNA is TGTGCCAGCAGCCCCGAGGGAGGGCAGGGCACTGAAGCTTTCTTT. It is translated as CASSPEGGQGTEAFF.

The table lists this clone with a few counts. The genes are TRBV4-1 and TRBJ2-5; D may be TRBD1 (5 bases). Germline-derived CDR1 and CDR2 are MGHRA and YSYEKL. The CDR3 has 14 residues. V was cut by 2 bases and J by 4 bases, with 11 bases left in between. CDR3 nucleotide sequence: TGCGCCAGCAGCCAAAGGCAAGGGGCAGAGACCCAGTACTTC. The encoded protein is CASSQRQGAETQYF.